Presented here are 28 T cell receptor beta chains from one specimen sequenced in a study of CD8+CD57+ T cells in acquired aplastic anemia. Genomic DNA constituted the template upon which TCR beta VDJ and CDR3 profiling was performed. TCRdb analysed the reads with MiXCR anew, one entry per CDR3 protein. The table shows about 470,000 distinct CDR3 sequences, with over 25% occurring only once. The authors sequenced patients whose flow cytometry had shown CD8+CD57+ cell expansion. Sequencing used sorted CD4+, CD8+, or CD8+CD57+ T cells (not recorded which) from PBMCs. These receptors all stem from a human donor with aplastic anemia.

This clonotype appeared many times. The V call is TRBV24-1, the J call TRBJ2-1; TRBD1 matches 7 bases. This CDR3 region has 13 residues. Per germline, CDR1 KGHDR and CDR2 SFDVKD. The trim removed 2 bases at V and 10 bases at J, leaving 4 bases unmatched. As DNA, the CDR3 is TGTGCCACCAGTGATTCGGACAGGCGGGAGCAGTTCTTC. Its protein is CATSDSDRREQFF.

This clonotype was detected once. This may be a read error: a much more frequent sequence differs by one nucleotide. The rearrangement links TRBV20-1 to TRBJ1-2; 11 bases line up with TRBD1. CDR1 and CDR2 (germline): DFQATT, SNEGSKA (reference sequence). The CDR3 spans 14 residues. This CDR3 is CSARDLGQGDGYIF. The CDR3 DNA is TGCAGTGCTAGGGATTTGGGACAGGGGGATGGCTACATCTTC.

As for this clonotype: At one end, the junction sequence differs from germline, possibly due to a read error. V usage is TRBV11-1 and J usage is TRBJ2-1; 10 nucleotides agree with TRBD2. The CDR3 extends over 14 amino acids. CDR1 and CDR2 from the germline V gene are SGHAT and FQDESV (reference sequence). Written as DNA, the CDR3 is TGTGCCAGCAGCCTAGCGGGAGCAAAGAATGAGCAGTTCTTC. This translates into CASSLAGAKNEQFF.

Ten or more counts support this clonotype. The chain is built from TRBV10-2 and TRBJ1-6; the match to TRBD1 covers 7 bases. Germline CDR1 WSHSY, CDR2 SAAADI. This CDR3 contains 16 residues. The V gene end was trimmed by 3 bases and the J gene end by 9 bases; junction bases not matched to a gene: 11. CDR3 nucleotide sequence: TGCGCCAGCAGTGACAGGGGGGCGATGGAATTTTCACCCCTCCACTTT. As protein: CASSDRGAMEFSPLHF.

As to this clonotype: Given the absence of the conserved phenylalanine or tryptophan at the CDR3 end, a read error is likely. No DNA is shown, since the ends of the CDR3 on it are uncertain; the CDR3 is the one TCRdb lists. This chain connects TRBV19 to TRBJ1-1. The CDR3 comprises 8 residues, both ends counted. CDR1 is LNHDA, CDR2 SQIVND, per germline (reference sequence). CDR3 residues: CASSTITL.

This clonotype came up a few times. The rearrangement links TRBV11-2 to TRBJ2-3, with 7 bases that match TRBD2. The junction had 10 bases not matched to a gene; V was cut back by 4 bases and J by 12 bases. The CDR3 spans 13 residues. Germline loops: CDR1 SGHAT, CDR2 FQNNGV. The CDR3 protein is CASSSQYRTSQYF. The CDR3, as DNA: TGTGCCAGCAGCTCCCAATACCGGACTAGTCAGTATTTT.

The J gene is TRBJ2-7, the V gene TRBV20-1; 7 positions match TRBD2. Germline CDR1 and CDR2: DFQATT and SNEGSKA (reference sequence). The CDR3 sequence is 15 residues long. V was clipped by 1 base and J by 3 bases; unmatched bases: 9. CDR3 region: CSARGEAGPDYEQYF. For the CDR3, the DNA is TGCAGTGCTAGAGGTGAAGCGGGACCAGACTACGAGCAGTACTTC.

This clonotype has ten or more counts. The chain is built from TRBV9 and TRBJ1-6, with D perhaps matching TRBD1 (6 bases). V was clipped by 3 bases and J by 10 bases, with 14 bases between them. Looked up from germline, CDR1 is SGDLS and CDR2 is YYNGEE. This CDR3 is 14 amino acids long. The CDR3 protein is CASSGARGGSPLHF. DNA of the CDR3: TGTGCCAGCAGCGGTGCCAGGGGTGGCTCACCCCTCCACTTT.

This rearrangement joins TRBV29-1 to TRBJ2-7; D not resolved. Trimming left V 4 bases short and J 3 bases short, with 7 bases between. Germline V gene data show CDR1 as SQVTM and CDR2 as ANQGSEA. The CDR3 sequence is 11 residues long. CDR3 in amino acids: CSVVRDYEQYF. Here the CDR3 DNA reads TGCAGCGTTGTCCGAGACTACGAGCAGTACTTC.

This clonotype turned up a few times. The chain combines TRBV25-1 with TRBJ1-1; D call uncertain. With 6 bases removed from V and 1 base from J, the gap between germline ends came to 15 bases. Per germline, CDR1 MGHDK and CDR2 SYGVNS. The CDR3 contains 15 residues. The CDR3 coding sequence is TGTGCCAGCAGACCGAAGGCGTGGGGGAACACTGAAGCTTTCTTT. Translating gives CASRPKAWGNTEAFF.

The V call is TRBV7-8, the J call TRBJ2-7; TRBD1 or TRBD2 may be the D gene (6 bases each). Germline CDR1 SGHVS, CDR2 FQNEAQ. V dropped 1 base and J dropped 3 bases, with 13 bases sitting between them. This CDR3 comprises 15 residues. CDR3 sequence (DNA): TGTGCCAGCAGCTTAGAGGCACAGGGACTCTACGAGCAGTACTTC. As protein: CASSLEAQGLYEQYF.

This clonotype was seen only a few times. The chain has TRBV6-5 and TRBJ2-7; the D gene is possibly TRBD2 (6 bases). The CDR3 contains 15 residues. The V end lost 2 bases, the J end lost 2 bases, and 13 bases lay between the germline ends. Germline V lookup: CDR1 MNHEY, CDR2 SVGAGI. The CDR3 DNA is TGTGCCAGCAGTTACCTGGGGGGACCTGCCTACGAGCAGTACTTC. This translates into CASSYLGGPAYEQYF.

Concerning this clonotype: The junction does not match germline at one end; this may be a read error. DNA of the CDR3: TGCGCCAGCAGCACAGGGGAGAGAGCTTTCTTT. Translation: CASSTGERAFF. The J gene is TRBJ1-1, the V gene TRBV7-9; 7 nucleotides align to TRBD1. Per the germline V gene, CDR1 is SEHNR and CDR2 is FQNEAQ (reference sequence). The CDR3 is made up of 11 amino acids.

V gene TRBV15 combines with J gene TRBJ1-2; 7 bases map to TRBD1. The ends lost 3 bases at V and 6 bases at J; junction bases unmatched: 10. CDR3 length: 15 residues. CDR1 LNHNV and CDR2 YYDKDF come from the germline V gene (reference sequence). The CDR3 DNA follows: TGTGCCACCAGCAGCCAACAGACAGGGATACATGGCTACACCTTC. Its translation: CATSSQQTGIHGYTF.

This clonotype has just a few counts. This rearrangement joins TRBV20-1 to TRBJ1-1, with D possibly TRBD1 on 5 matching bases. The CDR3 is made up of 14 amino acids. Germline V CDR1 and CDR2: DFQATT, SNEGSKA (reference sequence). Trimming cost V 5 bases and J 3 bases, with 16 bases left between them. CDR3 nucleotide sequence: TGCAGTGCTCGCCGGGGGGGACCATACACTGAAGCTTTCTTT. This translates into CSARRGGPYTEAFF.

The J gene is TRBJ2-6, the V gene TRBV11-1, with D possibly being TRBD1 (6 bases). This CDR3 is 18 amino acids long. The germline V and J ends were trimmed by 2 bases and 1 base, with 15 bases remaining between them. CDR1 is SGHAT and CDR2 is FQDESV in the germline V gene (reference sequence). CDR3 bases: TGTGCCAGCAGCTTACCTCAGGGGAGCAGTTCTGGGGCCAACGTCCTGACTTTC. Translated, it gives CASSLPQGSSSGANVLTF.

The chain employs TRBV7-9 and TRBJ1-2, with 7 bases aligning to TRBD1. The V gene's germline CDR1 is SEHNR and CDR2 FQNEAQ (reference sequence). CDR3 length: 13 residues. The V segment lost 5 bases and the J segment 6 bases; nucleotides outside the gene matches: 6. The CDR3 coding sequence is TGTGCCAGCAGCCTCGGGACAGAGAATGGCTACACCTTC. It is translated as CASSLGTENGYTF. The full variable domain, completed using reference TRBV7-9 and TRBJ1-2, is DTGVSQNPRHKITKRGQNVTFRCDPISEHNRLYWYRQTLGQGPEFLTYFQNEAQLEKSRLLSDRFSAERPKGSFSTLEIQRTEQGDSAMYLCASSLGTENGYTFGSGTRLTVV.

J is TRBJ1-5 and V is TRBV30, with D possibly matching TRBD1 (5 bases). Germline-derived CDR1 and CDR2 are GTSNPN and SVGIG (reference sequence). The CDR3 covers 16 residues. The V gene lost 3 bases and the J gene lost 4 bases, with 19 bases spanning the gap. CDR3 nucleotides: TGTGCCTGGAGGGCTCAACCCGGGACGGAGAATCAGCCCCAGCATTTT. Protein product: CAWRAQPGTENQPQHF. Based on the CDR3 plus reference TRBV30 and TRBJ1-5, the full variable domain is SQTIHQWPATLVQPVGSPLSLECTVEGTSNPNLYWYRQAAGRGLQLLFYSVGIGQISSEVPQNLSASRPQDRQFILSSKKLLLSDSGFYLCAWRAQPGTENQPQHFGDGTRLSIL.

This clonotype was seen a few times. The J gene is TRBJ1-1, the V gene TRBV7-2, with a weak D call TRBD1 (5 bases). Trimming stripped 1 base from V and 2 bases from J, with 14 bases between. Germline assignment: CDR1 SGHTA and CDR2 FQGNSA. This CDR3 has 16 residues. Written as DNA, the CDR3 is TGTGCCAGCAGCTTAGAAAGGGCTGGGACCAACACTGAAGCTTTCTTT. Its translation is CASSLERAGTNTEAFF.

The rearrangement joins TRBV12-3 or TRBV12-4 to TRBJ1-1; 10 nucleotides agree with TRBD1. J lost 7 bases, V lost 5 bases, and 13 bases had no gene match. There are 16 residues in the CDR3. The CDR3 DNA is TGTGCCAGCAGTCCCCACCCGGGACAGGGGTTGAGTGAAGCTTTCTTT. Amino acids: CASSPHPGQGLSEAFF.

This clonotype turned up a few times. The genes are TRBV5-5 and TRBJ1-3, with D uncertain. Trimming stripped 6 bases from V and 0 bases from J, with 16 bases between. The CDR3 length is 16 residues. Germline loops: CDR1 SGHKS, CDR2 YYEKEE (reference sequence). The CDR3 loop is CASTTLTLSSGNTIYF. Here the CDR3 DNA reads TGTGCCAGCACCACATTGACCCTATCCTCTGGAAACACCATATATTTT.

The chain recombines TRBV10-2 with TRBJ2-2; D perhaps matches TRBD1 (6 bases). There are 14 residues in the CDR3. V was cut by 7 bases and J by 1 base, with 10 bases left in between. Per germline, CDR1 WSHSY and CDR2 SAAADI. The CDR3 loop reads CASNLGQNTGELFF. The CDR3, as DNA: TGCGCCAGCAATTTGGGACAGAACACCGGGGAGCTGTTTTTT.

This clonotype has more than one count but fewer than ten. The J gene is TRBJ2-3, the V gene TRBV20-1, with 11 positions matching TRBD1. CDR3 length equals 13 residues. Germline trimming cut 5 bases from V and 3 bases from J; bases unmatched to any gene: 1. The V gene's germline CDR1 is DFQATT and CDR2 SNEGSKA (reference sequence). The CDR3 here is CSAGDRGTDTQYF. CDR3 in DNA: TGCAGTGCTGGGGACAGGGGGACAGATACGCAGTATTTT.

At least ten counts were recorded for this clonotype. The V gene is TRBV19, the J gene TRBJ2-4, with 7 bases that match TRBD1. Germline V CDR1 and CDR2: LNHDA, SQIVND (reference sequence). Trimming removed 6 bases from V and 1 base from J; junction bases left unmatched: 6. The CDR3 length is 15 residues. Written as DNA, the CDR3 is TGTGCCAGTAGCCGGGACAGTTGGGCCAAAAACATTCAGTACTTC. It yields the protein CASSRDSWAKNIQYF.

The J gene is TRBJ2-3, the V gene TRBV20-1; D unresolved. This CDR3 region has 12 residues. CDR1 is DFQATT and CDR2 is SNEGSKA in the germline V gene (reference sequence). V was shortened by 8 bases and J by 4 bases, with 13 bases between the two germline ends. CDR3 sequence: CSICGVSDTQYF. CDR3 nucleotides: TGCAGTATATGCGGAGTCTCAGATACGCAGTATTTT.

This clonotype was detected ten times or more. The chain carries TRBV20-1 and TRBJ2-5, with 7 bases lining up with TRBD2. The CDR3 length is 13 residues. V was pared by 3 bases and J by 2 bases, with 3 bases of the junction left unmatched. CDR1 is DFQATT and CDR2 is SNEGSKA in the germline V gene (reference sequence). CDR3: CSASLGGQETQYF. The DNA of the CDR3 is TGCAGTGCTAGTTTGGGGGGGCAAGAGACCCAGTACTTC.

This chain connects TRBV11-1 to TRBJ2-3, with 10 bases identical to TRBD2. J gave up 3 bases and V 1 base, and 16 bases lay outside the gene matches. The CDR3 has 20 amino acids. The V gene's germline CDR1 is SGHAT and CDR2 FQDESV (reference sequence). The CDR3 region has the DNA TGTGCCAGCAGCTTAGTAGCGGGGGGTTCGGCTTTTTTTAGGACAGATACGCAGTATTTT. Translation gives CASSLVAGGSAFFRTDTQYF.

This clonotype was seen only a few times. The CDR3 nucleotides read TGTGCCAGCAGTTACGACGTCTCGCGACTATCCTACGAGCAGTACTTC. Its translation: CASSYDVSRLSYEQYF. The rearrangement joins TRBV6-5 to TRBJ2-7, with a possible D match to TRBD2 (5 bases). The CDR3 runs 16 residues. Germline CDR1 reads MNHEY; CDR2 reads SVGAGI. The V and J ends lost 2 bases and 1 base respectively, with 15 bases between them.